These 20 T cell receptor beta chains were all obtained from the same sample, sequenced in a study of brain T cells in children with intractable seizures (dated by TCRdb to the early 2020s). The time point tag for this specimen amounts to: blood from clinic visit 5 months post-surgery; TSC patient then seizure free. Library construction relied on the immunoSEQ multiplex PCR assay. TCRdb obtained this table from immuneACCESS and retained in-frame rearrangements with V and J assigned. These tables miss some clones; where compared with another copy, unresolved V genes account for less than half of the shortfall, and the remainder is unexplained. For this sample there are 340,000 or so clones; 93% appear just once. The ten largest clonotypes hold 5.7% of the sample. Sequenced material: peripheral blood, taken less than 6 months after surgery. The receptors derive from a boy less than two years old with tuberous sclerosis and intractable seizures.

V and J are TRBV7-6 and TRBJ2-1, with D tentatively TRBD1 or TRBD2 (5 bases each). Looked up from germline, CDR1 is SGHVS and CDR2 is FNYEAQ. This CDR3 spans 15 amino acids. Trimming removed 5 bases at V and 2 bases at J, with 13 bases between. The CDR3 is CASSSDRGTYNEQFF. CDR3 sequence (DNA): TGTGCCAGCAGCAGCGACAGAGGGACCTACAATGAGCAGTTCTTC.

CDR3 region: CASSSDRGADTQYF. The DNA for the CDR3 is TGTGCCAGCAGCTCCGACAGGGGAGCAGATACGCAGTATTTT. The rearrangement joins TRBV7-3 to TRBJ2-3; 8 bases line up with TRBD1. The CDR3 covers 14 residues. The germline V gene encodes CDR1 SGHTA and CDR2 FQGTGA. The V segment lost 4 bases and the J segment 4 bases; nucleotides outside the gene matches: 4.

This clone was counted between two and nine times. This rearrangement joins TRBV4-2 to TRBJ1-5, with a tentative D call TRBD1 (6 bases). V was clipped by 0 bases and J by 6 bases, with 12 bases between them. The CDR3 runs to 15 residues. Per germline, CDR1 LGHNA and CDR2 YNFKEQ. CDR3 in amino acids: CASSQEEGVLQPQHF. The CDR3 bases are TGTGCCAGCAGCCAAGAGGAGGGGGTTCTTCAGCCCCAGCATTTT.

CDR3 residues: CASSVTQGTGELFF. CDR3 nucleotides: TGTGCCAGCAGTGTAACACAGGGGACCGGGGAGCTGTTTTTT. V and J are TRBV6-4 and TRBJ2-2, with 7 bases matching TRBD1. The germline V gene has CDR1 MRHNA and CDR2 SNTAGT. This CDR3 has 14 amino acids. V lost 4 bases to trimming and J lost 5 bases; unmatched junction nucleotides: 4.

This chain connects TRBV18 to TRBJ2-6, with no clear D. The CDR3 consists of 13 residues. Germline V gene data show CDR1 as KGHSH and CDR2 as LQKENI. V lost 6 bases, J lost 8 bases, and 11 bases lay in between. DNA for the CDR3: TGTGCCAGCTCCCTCGTTGATACCAACGTCCTGACTTTC. Translating gives CASSLVDTNVLTF.

This sequence joins TRBV27 and TRBJ1-6; the D is unclear. The V end was cut by 3 bases, the J end by 9 bases, with 9 bases between. Germline-derived CDR1 and CDR2 are MNHEY and SMNVEV (reference sequence). The CDR3 totals 13 residues. CDR3 in DNA: TGTGCCAGCAGTTTGGCGGTCGGTTCACCCCTCCACTTT. Translated: CASSLAVGSPLHF.

As to this clone: One junction end does not reproduce the germline sequence, and a read error may be involved. The rearrangement links TRBV18 to TRBJ1-3; no firm D call. The CDR3 contains 16 residues. Germline CDR1 is KGHSH and CDR2 is LQKENI. This CDR3 reads CAGSPPGSNSGNTIYF. In nucleotides, the CDR3 is TGTGCCGGCTCACCACCGGGGTCGAACTCTGGAAACACCATATATTTT.

V gene TRBV7-9 combines with J gene TRBJ2-5; 8 bases map to TRBD2. Germline lookup yields CDR1 SEHNR and CDR2 FQNEAQ (reference sequence). The junction had 10 bases not matched to a gene; V was cut back by 2 bases and J by 5 bases. The CDR3 totals 16 residues. This CDR3 is CASSLMSSGVLETQYF. Here the CDR3 DNA reads TGTGCCAGCAGCTTAATGAGTAGCGGGGTCCTCGAGACCCAGTACTTC.

The chain recombines TRBV6-1 with TRBJ2-7; D gene uncertain. The CDR3 is 16 amino acids. Trimming pared 4 bases from V and 5 bases from J, leaving 21 bases between. Germline CDR1 is MNHNS and CDR2 is SASEGT. The CDR3 loop is CASSVLQRDSEDEQYF. Written as DNA, the CDR3 is TGTGCCAGCAGTGTCCTACAGAGAGATTCCGAGGACGAGCAGTACTTC.

J is TRBJ2-3 and V is TRBV24-1; TRBD2 might be the D (6 bases). Trimming removed 2 bases at V and 1 base at J, with 6 bases between. There are 14 residues in the CDR3. CDR1 is KGHDR, CDR2 SFDVKD, per germline. CDR3 region: CATSDSSGTDTQYF. Written as DNA, the CDR3 is TGTGCCACCAGTGATTCTAGCGGCACAGATACGCAGTATTTT.

The chain couples TRBV6-6 to TRBJ1-1; D is unresolved. The V gene's germline CDR1 is MNHNY and CDR2 SVGAGI (reference sequence). CDR3 length: 14 residues. Trimming took 0 bases from V and 4 from J, leaving 9 bases between them. In DNA form, the CDR3 reads TGTGCCAGCAGTTACTCGACCAGTTTCACTGAAGCTTTCTTT. Translated, it gives CASSYSTSFTEAFF.

This clone was observed a single time. The genes are TRBV9 and TRBJ2-1; 8 bases agree with TRBD2. CDR3 length: 12 residues. V was pared by 4 bases and J by 8 bases, with 2 bases of the junction left unmatched. CDR1 is SGDLS, CDR2 YYNGEE, per germline. CDR3 nucleotides: TGTGCCAGCAGCAAGACTAGCGATGAGCAGTTCTTC. It is translated as CASSKTSDEQFF.

J is TRBJ2-7 and V is TRBV5-8; 9 bases line up with TRBD1. This CDR3 is built from 16 residues. Germline V lookup: CDR1 SGHTS, CDR2 YDEGEE. Trimming removed 3 bases from V and 4 bases from J; junction bases left unmatched: 11. The CDR3 loop is CASSSSLQQGAYEQYF. The CDR3 bases are TGTGCCAGCAGCTCATCATTACAACAGGGGGCATACGAGCAGTACTTC.

This rearrangement joins TRBV12-5 to TRBJ1-3; D is unclear. CDR1 is LGHNT, CDR2 FRNRAP, per germline. Between the trimmed V and J ends, which lost 0 bases and 0 bases, there was a span of 12 bases. CDR3 size: 17 residues. CDR3 sequence (DNA): TGTGCTAGTGGTTTGGTCCGGGCAGAACTCTCTGGAAACACCATATATTTT. Its translation: CASGLVRAELSGNTIYF.

This rearrangement joins TRBV28 to TRBJ1-1; no firm D call. The CDR3 covers 13 residues. CDR1 is MDHEN and CDR2 is SYDVKM in the germline V gene. V lost 6 bases, J lost 5 bases, and 13 bases lay in between. CDR3 residues: CASRGRIRTEAFF. As DNA, the CDR3 is TGTGCCAGCAGGGGGAGGATAAGAACTGAAGCTTTCTTT.

This sequence joins TRBV2 and TRBJ1-3; D is uncertain. The V end lost 2 bases, the J end lost 4 bases, and 3 bases lay between the germline ends. The CDR3 extends over 12 amino acids. Germline CDR1 and CDR2: SNHLY and FYNNEI. CDR3 residues: CASSERGNTIYF. Here the CDR3 DNA reads TGTGCCAGCAGTGAACGAGGAAACACCATATATTTT.

V gene TRBV6-5 combines with J gene TRBJ1-1; 8 positions match TRBD1. Trimming cost V 2 bases and J 9 bases; bases outside gene matches: 2. The CDR3 is 12 residues long. From germline, CDR1 is MNHEY and CDR2 SVGAGI. The DNA for the CDR3 is TGTGCCAGCAGTTACGGACAGGGAAAAGCTTTCTTT. Protein: CASSYGQGKAFF.

The chain employs TRBV19 and TRBJ2-7, with a possible D match to TRBD2 (6 bases). The CDR3 has 15 residues. From germline, CDR1 is LNHDA and CDR2 SQIVND (reference sequence). V was trimmed by 1 base and J by 5 bases, leaving 15 bases between them. CDR3 amino acids: CASSIGVQGEDEQYF. CDR3 nucleotide sequence: TGTGCCAGTAGTATAGGGGTTCAAGGGGAGGACGAGCAGTACTTC.

The chain employs TRBV6-1 and TRBJ1-6; D is unresolved. The CDR3 is made up of 11 amino acids. Trimming took off 2 bases at V and 7 bases at J, with 0 bases between the two ends. The germline V gene encodes CDR1 MNHNS and CDR2 SASEGT. The CDR3 DNA sequence: TGTGCCAGCAGTGAAAATTCACCCCTCCACTTT. Its protein product is CASSENSPLHF.

The chain has TRBV19 and TRBJ2-1; D is perhaps TRBD1 (6 bases). CDR1 is LNHDA, CDR2 SQIVND, per germline (reference sequence). V was pared by 4 bases and J by 9 bases, with 10 bases between. The CDR3 loop spans 12 amino acids. CDR3 sequence reads: CASSTLQGEQFF. Here the CDR3 DNA reads TGTGCCAGTAGTACGCTACAGGGTGAGCAGTTCTTC.